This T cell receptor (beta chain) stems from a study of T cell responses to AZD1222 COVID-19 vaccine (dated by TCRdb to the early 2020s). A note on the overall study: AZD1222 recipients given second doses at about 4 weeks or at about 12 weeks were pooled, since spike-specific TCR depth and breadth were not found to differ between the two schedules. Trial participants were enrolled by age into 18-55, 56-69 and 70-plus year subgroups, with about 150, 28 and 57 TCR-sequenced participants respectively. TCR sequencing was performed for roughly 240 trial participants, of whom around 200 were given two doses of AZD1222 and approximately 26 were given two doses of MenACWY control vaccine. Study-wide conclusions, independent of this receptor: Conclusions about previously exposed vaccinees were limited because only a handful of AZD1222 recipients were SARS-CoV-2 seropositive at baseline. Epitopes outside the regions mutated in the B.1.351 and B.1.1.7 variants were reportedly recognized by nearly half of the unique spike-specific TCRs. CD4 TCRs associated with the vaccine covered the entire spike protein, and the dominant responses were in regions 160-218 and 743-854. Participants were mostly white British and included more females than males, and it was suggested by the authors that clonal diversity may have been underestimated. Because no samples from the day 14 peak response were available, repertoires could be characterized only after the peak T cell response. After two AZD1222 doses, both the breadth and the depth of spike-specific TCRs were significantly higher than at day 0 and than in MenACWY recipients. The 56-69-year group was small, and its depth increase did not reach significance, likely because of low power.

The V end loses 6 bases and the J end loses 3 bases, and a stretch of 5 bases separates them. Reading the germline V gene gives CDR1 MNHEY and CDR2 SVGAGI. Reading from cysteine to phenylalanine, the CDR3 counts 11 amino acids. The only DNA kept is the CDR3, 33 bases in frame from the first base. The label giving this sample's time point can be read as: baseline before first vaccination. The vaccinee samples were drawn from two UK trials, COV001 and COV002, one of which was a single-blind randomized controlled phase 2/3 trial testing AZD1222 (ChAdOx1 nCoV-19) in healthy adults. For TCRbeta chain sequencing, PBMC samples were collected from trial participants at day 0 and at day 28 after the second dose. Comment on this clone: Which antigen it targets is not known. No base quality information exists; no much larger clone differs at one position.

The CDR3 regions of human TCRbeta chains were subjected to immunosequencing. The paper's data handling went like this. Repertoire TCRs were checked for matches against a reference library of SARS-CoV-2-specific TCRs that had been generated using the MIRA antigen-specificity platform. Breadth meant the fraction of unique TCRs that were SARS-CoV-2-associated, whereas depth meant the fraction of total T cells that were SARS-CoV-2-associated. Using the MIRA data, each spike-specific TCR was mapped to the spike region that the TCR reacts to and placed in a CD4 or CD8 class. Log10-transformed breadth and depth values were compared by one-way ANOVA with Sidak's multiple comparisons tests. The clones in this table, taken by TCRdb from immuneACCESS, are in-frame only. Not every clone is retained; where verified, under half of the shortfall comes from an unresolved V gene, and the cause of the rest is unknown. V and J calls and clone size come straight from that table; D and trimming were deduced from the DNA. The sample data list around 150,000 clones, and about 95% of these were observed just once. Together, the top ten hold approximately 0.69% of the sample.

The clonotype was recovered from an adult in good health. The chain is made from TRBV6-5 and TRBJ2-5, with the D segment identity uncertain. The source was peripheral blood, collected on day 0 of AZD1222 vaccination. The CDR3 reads CASRREETQYF. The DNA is TGTGCCAGCAGAAGGGAAGAGACCCAGTACTTC.